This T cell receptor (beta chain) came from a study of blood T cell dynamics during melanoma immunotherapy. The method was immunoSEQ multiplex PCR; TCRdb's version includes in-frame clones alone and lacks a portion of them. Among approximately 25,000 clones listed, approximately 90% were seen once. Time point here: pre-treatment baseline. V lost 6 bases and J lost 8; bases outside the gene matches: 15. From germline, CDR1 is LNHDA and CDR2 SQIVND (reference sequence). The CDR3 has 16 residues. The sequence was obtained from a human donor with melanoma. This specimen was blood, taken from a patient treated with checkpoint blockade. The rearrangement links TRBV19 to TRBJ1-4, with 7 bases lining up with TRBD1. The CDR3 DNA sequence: TGTGCCAGTAGCTCCGGACAGGCCCACGAATGGGAAAAACTGTTTTTT. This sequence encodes CASSSGQAHEWEKLFF. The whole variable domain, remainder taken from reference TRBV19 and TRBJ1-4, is DGGITQSPKYLFRKEGQNVTLSCEQNLNHDAMYWYRQDPGQGLRLIYYSQIVNDFQKGDIAEGYSVSREKKESFPLTVTSAQKNPTAFYLCASSSGQAHEWEKLFFGSGTQLSVL.